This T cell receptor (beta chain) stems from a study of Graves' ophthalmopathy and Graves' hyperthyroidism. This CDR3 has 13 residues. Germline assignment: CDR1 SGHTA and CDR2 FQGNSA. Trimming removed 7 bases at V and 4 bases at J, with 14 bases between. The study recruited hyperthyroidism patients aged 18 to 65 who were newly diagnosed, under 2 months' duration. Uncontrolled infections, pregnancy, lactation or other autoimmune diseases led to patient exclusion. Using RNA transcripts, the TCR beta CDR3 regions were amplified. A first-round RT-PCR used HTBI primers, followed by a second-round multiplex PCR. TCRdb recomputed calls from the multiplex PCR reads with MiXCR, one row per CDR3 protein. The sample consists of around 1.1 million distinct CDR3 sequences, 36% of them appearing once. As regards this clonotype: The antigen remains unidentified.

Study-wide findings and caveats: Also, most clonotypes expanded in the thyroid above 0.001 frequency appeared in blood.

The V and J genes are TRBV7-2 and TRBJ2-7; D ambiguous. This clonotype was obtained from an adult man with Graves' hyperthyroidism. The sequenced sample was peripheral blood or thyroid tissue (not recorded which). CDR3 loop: CASKSGLNYEQYF. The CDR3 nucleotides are TGTGCCAGCAAAAGTGGCCTCAATTACGAGCAGTACTTC.